This T cell receptor (beta chain) was documented in a study of STAT5B mutations in CD4+ large granular lymphocyte leukemia. As for this clone: Its antigen is undetermined.

The germline CDR1 and CDR2 sequences are SGHAT and FQDESV (reference sequence). The V gene lost 3 bases and the J gene lost 3 bases, with 17 bases spanning the gap. The CDR3 is made up of 16 amino acids. The study's findings and limits: No patients shared main leukemic clonotypes, though less than 30% appeared at low frequency elsewhere. Compared with healthy controls (2/35), patient top clones favored TRBV06 (8/27).

In the authors' methods: The detection floor for productive clonotype frequency was 2.59 x 10-5. Libraries were prepared by immunoSEQ multiplex PCR; TCRdb keeps only in-frame clonotypes and omits some of them. V, J and clone size are those of that table, while D and trimming were read from the DNA. The sample lists under 25,000 clones, about two thirds seen once, with nearly 0.65% in the top ten. The clonotype originates from a human donor in good health. This chain connects TRBV11-1 to TRBJ2-5; D could derive from TRBD1 or TRBD2 (5 bases each). The sample taken for sequencing was CD4+ T cells from blood buffy coats. In DNA, the CDR3 is TGTGCCAGCAGCTTGGGGGTAGTTGGTCTGGAAGAGACCCAGTACTTC. It yields the protein CASSLGVVGLEETQYF.